The source of this T cell receptor (beta chain) is a study of response to subunit inactivated influenza vaccine (dated by TCRdb to 2017 to 2018). Turning to the overall study: Deep quantitative T cell receptor repertoire profiling was used in the study to track responses to a trivalent subunit inactivated influenza vaccine.

Libraries came from RT-PCR. Sequencing relied on an Illumina HiSeq 2500. The public reads were quality trimmed at Q25 with fastp and then assembled into clones with MiXCR by TCRdb, keeping productive beta chains. CDR3 protein sequences are deduplicated, and each keeps its most common genes and DNA. Here the sample has about 540,000 distinct CDR3 sequences; around a quarter occur a single time. Jointly, the top ten make up roughly 2.8% of the sample. Comments on this clonotype: What this receptor recognizes is not known. No much larger clonotype is one base removed from it; base qualities were not supplied.

General study outcomes and caveats: The authors proposed that each seasonal influenza vaccination may bring in only a limited number of new T cells.

V is cut back by 3 bases and J by 3 bases, with 9 bases in the junction unmatched. CDR3 length: 17 amino acids, cysteine to phenylalanine. Only the CDR3 region is kept as DNA, spanning 51 bases read in frame from base 1. Based on the germline V gene, the CDR1 and CDR2 sequences are MRHNA and SNTAGT. These same records also appear under a second study, on T cells expressing NK-cell markers. The second study's authors report: The TCR beta cDNA libraries were made using 5'RACE template switching, a step that added both a universal primer site and unique molecular identifiers. In sorted CD3+CD56+NKG2C+, CD3+CD56+NKG2C- and CD3+CD56-NKG2C+ T-cell subsets from about 8 donors, TCR beta-chain repertoires were profiled. Among the eight sequenced donors, seven were HCMV-seropositive and one was HCMV-seronegative. In several experiments an anti-gammadeltaTCR antibody was added to restrict sorting to alphabetaTCR-expressing T cells. In more than 5 donors, the dominant CD3+CD56+NKG2C+ clonotypes ranked among the top 10 CD8+ clonotypes, making up about 1.0-7.5% of CD8+ T cells. Those dominant clonotypes were again the most abundant among CD3+CD56-NKG2C+ cells in four donors, at roughly 25-65%. Whether the expanded NKG2C-expressing T cell clones were specific for HCMV antigens remained unclear. The study sequenced eight donors, all healthy volunteers chosen at random: three men and five women. To determine HCMV serostatus, a commercial ELISA kit was used to detect HCMV-specific IgG in serum. Ficoll density gradient centrifugation was used to isolate peripheral blood mononuclear cells from blood. Magnetic immunoseparation with Miltenyi isolation kits was used to isolate CD4+ and CD8+ T cells from PBMC. cDNA synthesis was primed from the TCR beta constant segment, followed by two successive PCR amplification steps. Libraries were sequenced as 2 x 150 bp reads on Illumina HiSeq 2000/2500, MiSeq or NextSeq. MIGEC handled demultiplexing of the reads and grouping by UMI, while MiTCR was used to assemble and quantify clonotypes. To exclude erroneous sequences, only TCR cDNA sequences supported by at least two reads were retained. The tcR package was used for downstream repertoire analysis, with clonotypes matched between fractions based on CDR3 nucleotide sequence plus V segment. VDJmatch was used to annotate antigen specificity against VDJdb, with one amino acid substitution allowed in CDR3.

This TCR was recovered from a man in his forties or fifties who received an inactivated influenza vaccine. Donor details come from another sample of the same person, matched by shared clones. The specimen comprised CD4+ T cells sorted from PBMCs, sampled 12 days after vaccination. Recombination joined TRBV6-4 with TRBJ2-1; TRBD2 lines up with 9 middle nucleotides. The CDR3 reads CASSERSSGIFYNEQFF. DNA sequence: TGTGCCAGCAGTGAGCGGTCTAGCGGGATCTTCTACAATGAGCAGTTCTTC.